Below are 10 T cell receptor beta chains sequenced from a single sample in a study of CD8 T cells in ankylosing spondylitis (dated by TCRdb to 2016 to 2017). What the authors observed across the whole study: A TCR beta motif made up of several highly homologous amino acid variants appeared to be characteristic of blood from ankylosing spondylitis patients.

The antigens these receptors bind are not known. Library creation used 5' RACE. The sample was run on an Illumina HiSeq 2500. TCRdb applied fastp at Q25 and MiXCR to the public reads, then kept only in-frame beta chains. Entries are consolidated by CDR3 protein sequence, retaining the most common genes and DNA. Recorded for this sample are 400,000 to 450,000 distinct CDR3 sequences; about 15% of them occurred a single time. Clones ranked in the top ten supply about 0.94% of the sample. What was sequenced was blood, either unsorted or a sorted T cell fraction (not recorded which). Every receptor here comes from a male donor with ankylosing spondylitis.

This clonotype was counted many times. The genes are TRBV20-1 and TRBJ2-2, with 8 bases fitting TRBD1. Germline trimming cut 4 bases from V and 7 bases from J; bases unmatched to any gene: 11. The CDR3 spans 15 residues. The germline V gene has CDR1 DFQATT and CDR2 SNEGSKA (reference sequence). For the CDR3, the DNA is TGCAGTGCTAAGGGACAGGAACATCGTTACGGGGAGCTGTTTTTT. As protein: CSAKGQEHRYGELFF.

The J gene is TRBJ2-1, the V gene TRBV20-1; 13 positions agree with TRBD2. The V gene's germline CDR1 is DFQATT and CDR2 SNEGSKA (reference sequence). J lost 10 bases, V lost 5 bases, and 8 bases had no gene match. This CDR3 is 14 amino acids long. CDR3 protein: CSAPRTSGRPEQFF. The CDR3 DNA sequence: TGCAGTGCTCCCCGGACTAGCGGGAGACCCGAGCAGTTCTTC.

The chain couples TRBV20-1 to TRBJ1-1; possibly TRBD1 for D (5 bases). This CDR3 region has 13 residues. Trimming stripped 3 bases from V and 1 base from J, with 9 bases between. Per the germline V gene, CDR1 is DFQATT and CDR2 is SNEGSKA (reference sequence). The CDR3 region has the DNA TGCAGTGCTAGGGGGGGAGCGAACACTGAAGCTTTCTTT. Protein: CSARGGANTEAFF.

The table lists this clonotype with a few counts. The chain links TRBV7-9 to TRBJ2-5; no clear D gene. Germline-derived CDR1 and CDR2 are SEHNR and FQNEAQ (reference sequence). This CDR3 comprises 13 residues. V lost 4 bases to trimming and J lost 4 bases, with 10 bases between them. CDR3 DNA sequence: TGTGCCAGCAGCTCTGGGATCCCAGAGACCCAGTACTTC. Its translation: CASSSGIPETQYF.

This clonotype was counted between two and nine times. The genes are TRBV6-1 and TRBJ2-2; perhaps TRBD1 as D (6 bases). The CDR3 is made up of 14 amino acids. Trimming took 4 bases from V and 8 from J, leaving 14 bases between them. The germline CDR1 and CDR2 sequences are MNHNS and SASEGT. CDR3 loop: CASSGDIWAGELFF. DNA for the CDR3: TGTGCCAGCAGTGGGGACATCTGGGCGGGGGAGCTGTTTTTT.

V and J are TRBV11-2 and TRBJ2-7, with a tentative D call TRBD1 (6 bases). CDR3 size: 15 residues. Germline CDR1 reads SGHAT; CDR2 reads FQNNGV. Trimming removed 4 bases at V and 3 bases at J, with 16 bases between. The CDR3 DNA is TGTGCCAGCAGCTCAGGGGAGTCCCGAGTCTACGAGCAGTACTTC. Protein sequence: CASSSGESRVYEQYF.

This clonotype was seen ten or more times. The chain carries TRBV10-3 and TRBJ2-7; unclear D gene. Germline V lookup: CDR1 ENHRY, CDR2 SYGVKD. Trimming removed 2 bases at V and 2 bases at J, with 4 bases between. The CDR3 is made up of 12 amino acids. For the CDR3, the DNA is TGTGCCATCAGTGAGAGCACCTACGAGCAGTACTTC. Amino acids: CAISESTYEQYF.

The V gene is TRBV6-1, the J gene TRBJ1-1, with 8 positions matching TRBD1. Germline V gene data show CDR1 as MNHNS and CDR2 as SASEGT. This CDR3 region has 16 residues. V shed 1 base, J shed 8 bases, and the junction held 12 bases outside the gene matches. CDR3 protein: CASSEVGNRGSLEAFF. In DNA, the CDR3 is TGTGCCAGCAGTGAAGTGGGGAACAGGGGGAGCCTGGAAGCTTTCTTT.

CDR3 sequence reads: CASSHQTGSGNTIYF. DNA of the CDR3: TGTGCCAGCAGTCACCAGACAGGCTCGGGAAACACCATATATTTT. V and J are TRBV12-3 or TRBV12-4 and TRBJ1-3; D might be TRBD1 (6 bases). Between the trimmed V and J ends, which lost 5 bases and 4 bases, there was a span of 15 bases. This CDR3 spans 15 amino acids.

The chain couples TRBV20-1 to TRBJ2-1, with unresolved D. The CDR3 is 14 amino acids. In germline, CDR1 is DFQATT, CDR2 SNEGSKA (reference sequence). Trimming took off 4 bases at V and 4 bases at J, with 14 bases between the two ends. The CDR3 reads CSATLTPGYNEQFF. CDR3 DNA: TGCAGTGCTACGTTGACTCCTGGGTACAATGAGCAGTTCTTC.